This section outlines one TCR beta chain sequence together with its context. What it binds is unknown. This entry belongs to a study of Ad26.COV2.S vaccination and SARS-CoV-2 variants. The study's findings and limits: Considerable breadth of spike-specific CD8+ and CD4+ T cell responses has reportedly been documented following vaccination. Using TCR breadth and depth analyses may have led to underestimated total T cell responses. Spike-specific TCR breadth was greater in vaccine than placebo recipients.

Germline V CDR1 and CDR2: MDHEN, SYDVKM. This CDR3 contains 15 residues. The ends were cut back, 3 bases at V and 1 base at J, with 10 bases in the middle. Using immunoSEQ multiplex PCR, the repertoire was profiled, and TCRdb retains in-frame clones only, with some absent. The sample includes roughly 180,000 clones, 87% of them seen just once. This TCR came from a human donor who had recovered from COVID-19. Sequencing used peripheral blood, obtained after recovery from COVID-19. The chain is built from TRBV28 and TRBJ2-4, with TRBD1 as a possible D gene (6 bases). CDR3 in amino acids: CASSFPTGAKNIQYF. CDR3 DNA sequence: TGTGCCAGCAGTTTTCCCACAGGGGCCAAAAACATTCAGTACTTC. The full variable domain, in which reference TRBV28 and TRBJ2-4 provide the parts outside the CDR3, is DVKVTQSSRYLVKRTGEKVFLECVQDMDHENMFWYRQDPGLGLRLIYFSYDVKMKEKGDIPEGYSVSREKKERFSLILESASTNQTSMYLCASSFPTGAKNIQYFGAGTRLSVL.